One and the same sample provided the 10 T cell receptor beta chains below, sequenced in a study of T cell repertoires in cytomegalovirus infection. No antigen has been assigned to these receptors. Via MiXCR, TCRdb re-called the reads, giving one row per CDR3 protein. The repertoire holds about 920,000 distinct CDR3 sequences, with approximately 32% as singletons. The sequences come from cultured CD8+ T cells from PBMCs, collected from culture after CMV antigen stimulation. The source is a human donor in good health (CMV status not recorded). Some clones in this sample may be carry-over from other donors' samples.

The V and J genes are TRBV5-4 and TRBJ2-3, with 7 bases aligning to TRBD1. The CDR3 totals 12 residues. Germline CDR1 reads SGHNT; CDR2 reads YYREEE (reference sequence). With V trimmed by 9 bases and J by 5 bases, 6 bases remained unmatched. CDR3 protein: CANSPGGDTQYF. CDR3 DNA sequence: TGTGCCAACAGTCCAGGGGGAGATACGCAGTATTTT.

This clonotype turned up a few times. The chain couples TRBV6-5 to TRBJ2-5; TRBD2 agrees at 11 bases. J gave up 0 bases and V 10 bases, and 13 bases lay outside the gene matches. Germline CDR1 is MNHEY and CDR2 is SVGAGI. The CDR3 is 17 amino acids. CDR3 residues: CANRRWLAGGYQETQYF. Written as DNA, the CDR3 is TGTGCCAACAGACGGTGGCTAGCGGGGGGTTACCAAGAGACCCAGTACTTC.

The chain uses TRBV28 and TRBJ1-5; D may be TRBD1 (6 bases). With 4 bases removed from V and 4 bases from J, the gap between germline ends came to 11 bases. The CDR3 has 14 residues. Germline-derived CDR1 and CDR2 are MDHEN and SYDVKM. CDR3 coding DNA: TGTGCCAGCAGTTCAACCACAGGGAATCAGCCCCAGCATTTT. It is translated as CASSSTTGNQPQHF.

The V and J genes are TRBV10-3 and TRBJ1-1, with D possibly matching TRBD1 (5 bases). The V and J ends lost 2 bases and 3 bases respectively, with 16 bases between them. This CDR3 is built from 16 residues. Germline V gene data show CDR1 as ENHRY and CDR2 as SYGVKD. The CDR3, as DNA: TGTGCCATCAGTGAGCGCGTGCGAATGACAGACACTGAAGCTTTCTTT. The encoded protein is CAISERVRMTDTEAFF.

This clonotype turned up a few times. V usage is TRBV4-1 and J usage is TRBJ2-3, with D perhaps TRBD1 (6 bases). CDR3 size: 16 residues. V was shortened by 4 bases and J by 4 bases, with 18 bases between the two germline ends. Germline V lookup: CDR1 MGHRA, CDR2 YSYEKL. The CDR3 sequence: CASSPLDGDNPDTQYF. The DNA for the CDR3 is TGCGCCAGCAGCCCTCTCGACGGGGACAACCCAGATACGCAGTATTTT.

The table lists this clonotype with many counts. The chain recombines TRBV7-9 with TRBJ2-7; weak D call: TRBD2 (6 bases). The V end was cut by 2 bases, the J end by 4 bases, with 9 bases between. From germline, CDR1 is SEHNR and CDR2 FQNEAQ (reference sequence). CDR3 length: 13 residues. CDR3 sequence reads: CASSLLGGYEQYF. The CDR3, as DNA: TGTGCCAGCAGCTTATTGGGGGGTTACGAGCAGTACTTC.

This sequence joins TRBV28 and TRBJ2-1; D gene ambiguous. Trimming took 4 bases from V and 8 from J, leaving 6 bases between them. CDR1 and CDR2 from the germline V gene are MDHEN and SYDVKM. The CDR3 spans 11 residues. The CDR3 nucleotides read TGTGCCAGCAGTTCCAGTTATGAGCAGTTCTTC. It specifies CASSSSYEQFF. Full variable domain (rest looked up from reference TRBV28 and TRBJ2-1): DVKVTQSSRYLVKRTGEKVFLECVQDMDHENMFWYRQDPGLGLRLIYFSYDVKMKEKGDIPEGYSVSREKKERFSLILESASTNQTSMYLCASSSSYEQFFGPGTRLTVL.

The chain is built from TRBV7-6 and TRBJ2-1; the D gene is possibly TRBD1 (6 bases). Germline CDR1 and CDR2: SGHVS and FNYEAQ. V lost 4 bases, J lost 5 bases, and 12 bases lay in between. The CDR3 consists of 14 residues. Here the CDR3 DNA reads TGTGCCAGCAGCTCCCCCGGGACAAACAATGAGCAGTTCTTC. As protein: CASSSPGTNNEQFF.

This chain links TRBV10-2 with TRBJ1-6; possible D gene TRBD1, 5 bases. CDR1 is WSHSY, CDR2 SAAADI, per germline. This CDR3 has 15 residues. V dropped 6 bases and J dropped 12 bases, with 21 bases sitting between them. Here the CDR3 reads CASSLSSDGHQPLHF. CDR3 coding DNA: TGCGCCAGCAGCTTATCCTCGGACGGACATCAACCCCTCCACTTT.

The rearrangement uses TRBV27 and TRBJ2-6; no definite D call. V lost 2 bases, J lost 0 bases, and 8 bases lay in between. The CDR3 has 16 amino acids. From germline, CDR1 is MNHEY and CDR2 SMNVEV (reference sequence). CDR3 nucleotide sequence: TGTGCCAGCAGTTTAAAGGCCTACTCTGGGGCCAACGTCCTGACTTTC. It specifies CASSLKAYSGANVLTF.